The rows below give T cell receptor beta chains drawn from one sample of a study of shared clonotypes between healthy human individuals. The method was immunoSEQ multiplex PCR; TCRdb's version includes in-frame clones alone and lacks a portion of them. Of roughly 760,000 clones listed, around 67% are singletons. Material for sequencing was memory CD4+ T cells sorted from blood. These receptors all stem from a woman between 25 and 40 years old in good health. Each CDR3 is given with its conserved first and last residue. The D gene is left open where the match is weak. Clone size is shown for a subset of rows, as once, few, many or a class of expanded clone.

d_call	clone_size	v_call	j_call	cdr3_nt	cdr3_aa
-	-	TRBV5-1	TRBJ1-1	TGCGCCAGCAGCTTCACGGGCATGAACACTGAAGCTTTCTTT	CASSFTGMNTEAFF
TRBD1	few	TRBV19	TRBJ1-1	TGTGCCAGTAGTATCCAGGGGGCGAGGACTGAAGCTTTCTTT	CASSIQGARTEAFF
TRBD1	-	TRBV5-4	TRBJ1-4	TGTGCCAGCAGCCCGGGGACCGGGACAGGGAATGAAAAACTGTTTTTT	CASSPGTGTGNEKLFF
-	-	TRBV7-2	TRBJ2-1	TGTGCCAGCAGCTTAGGGGGTAGCCCCAATGAGCAGTTCTTC	CASSLGGSPNEQFF
-	-	TRBV6-5	TRBJ2-2	TGTGCCAGCAGTTACTCCAGTCCCCCCATAGGGGAGCTGTTTTTT	CASSYSSPPIGELFF
TRBD2	few	TRBV28	TRBJ2-3	TGTGCCAGCAGTTTTGACTCTAGCGGGACGGGAGATACGCAGTATTTT	CASSFDSSGTGDTQYF
TRBD2	-	TRBV28	TRBJ2-1	TGTGCCAGCAGTCTAGCGGGAGCTCGGAATGAGCAGTTCTTC	CASSLAGARNEQFF
TRBD1	-	TRBV7-2	TRBJ2-7	TGTGCCAGCACCCCTCGTCCAGGACAGGGCCCATACTTCTCCGAGCAGTACTTC	CASTPRPGQGPYFSEQYF
TRBD1	-	TRBV28	TRBJ1-2	TGTGCCAGCAGCTCGACAGGGTTTGGCTACACCTTC	CASSSTGFGYTF
-	-	TRBV19	TRBJ2-3	TGTGCCAGTGCATTGCAGGGGCGTTCTAGCACAGATACGCAGTATTTT	CASALQGRSSTDTQYF
-	-	TRBV27	TRBJ2-7	TGTGCCAGCAGTTTGGGGCTCCGGGACTACGAGCAGTACTTC	CASSLGLRDYEQYF